This TCR beta chain derives from a study of cytomegalovirus exposure and HLA in healthy donors. About the study: In an early release, HLA-typed donors contributed tens of millions of unique TCR sequences. Across more than 350 genotyped donors, over 70% landed in the Caucasian-associated ancestry cluster.

There are 15 residues in the CDR3. Looked up from germline, CDR1 is SGDLS and CDR2 is YYNGEE. The study's findings and limits: Analyzed later, association rates of TCRs varied across HLA loci, with DRB1 most and HLA-C fewest.

Concerning this clone itself: Its antigen is as yet unknown. At one of its ends the junction is not consistent with the germline gene, which may arise from a read error.

It was with 60 Vbeta and 13 Jbeta primers that the PCR ran. Sequencing used immunoSEQ multiplex PCR; TCRdb keeps in-frame clones, though not all of them. The data hold 110,000 or so clones, with 70% to 80% observed a single time. The source of this sequence is a woman between 25 and 40 years old in good health and CMV-seropositive. Material: PBMCs. The rearrangement joins TRBV9 to TRBJ2-4; tentatively, D is TRBD2 (5 bases). The CDR3 DNA sequence: TGTGCCGGCAGCGTAGACTACACAACCAAAAACATTCAGTACTTC. It specifies CAGSVDYTTKNIQYF.